Below, 8 T cell receptor beta chains from the same sample are listed, as sequenced in a study of T cells in women clearing cervical HPV infection. Sequencing used immunoSEQ multiplex PCR; TCRdb keeps in-frame clones, though not all of them. In total, the table holds roughly 35,000 clones. Sequencing was performed on blood buffy coat. These receptors were taken from a woman aged 18 to 69 with a cervical HPV16 infection that either progressed to CIN3+ or cleared (not recorded which).

Notes on this clone: At one end, the junction sequence differs from germline, possibly due to a read error. The CDR3 end falls 3 residues outside the read, so it is completed with the germline J gene. This same CDR3 is encoded by further DNA sequences in the sample. The chain carries TRBV30 and TRBJ1-3; D possibly corresponds to TRBD1 (5 bases). The CDR3 length is 13 residues. Germline assignment: CDR1 GTSNPN and CDR2 SVGIG (reference sequence). Incomplete CDR3 DNA: TGTGCCTGGGCAGGGAGCTGGGGAAACACT. Translated: CAWAGSWGNT. The entire CDR3 sequence reads CAWAGSWGNTIYF.

For this clone: Read coverage stops 3 residues before the CDR3 terminus; the germline J gene supplies the remainder. The chain carries TRBV9 and TRBJ1-4; D gene unclear. Trimming shortened V by 0 bases and J by 4 bases, and 10 bases separated the two germline ends. This CDR3 is built from 15 residues. CDR1 and CDR2 from the germline V gene are SGDLS and YYNGEE. The CDR3 bases that were read are TGTGCCAGCAGCGTAGAGGGCAGCTATAATGAAAAA. Protein sequence: CASSVEGSYNEK. The CDR3 in full is CASSVEGSYNEKLFF.

As regards this clone: The sequence runs out 3 residues before the end of the CDR3; the remainder is reconstructed from the germline J gene. V and J are TRBV6-2 or TRBV6-3 and TRBJ2-3; a weak D match, TRBD1 (5 bases). The CDR3 has 12 amino acids. Trimming cost V 5 bases and J 7 bases, with 10 bases left between them. CDR1 is MNHEY, CDR2 SVGEGT, per germline. The sequenced part of the CDR3 DNA is TGTGCCAGCAGTCGTCCGGACAATACG. Protein product: CASSRPDNT. The full CDR3 protein reads CASSRPDNTQYF.

Notes on this clone: Coverage ceases 3 residues before the CDR3 finishes, and the germline J gene fills in the end. The rearrangement links TRBV7-8 to TRBJ2-7; TRBD1 aligns across 7 bases. The CDR3 is made up of 15 amino acids. The germline V gene encodes CDR1 SGHVS and CDR2 FQNEAQ. The V gene end was trimmed by 3 bases and the J gene end by 2 bases; junction bases not matched to a gene: 7. The part of the CDR3 DNA that was read is TGTGCCAGCAGCTTCCCACAGGGGCTGGCCTACGAG. This translates into CASSFPQGLAYE. The whole CDR3 protein is CASSFPQGLAYEQYF. Together with reference TRBV7-8 and TRBJ2-7, the CDR3 gives the full variable domain: GAGVSQSPRYKVAKRGQDVALRCDPISGHVSLFWYQQALGQGPEFLTYFQNEAQLDKSGLPSDRFFAERPEGSVSTLKIQRTQQEDSAVYLCASSFPQGLAYEQYFGPGTRLTVT.

About this clone itself: Read coverage stops 3 residues before the CDR3 terminus; the germline J gene supplies the remainder. The V call is TRBV5-1, the J call TRBJ2-2; TRBD2 agrees at 7 bases. CDR1 and CDR2 from the germline V gene are SGHRS and YFSETQ. Trimming cost V 4 bases and J 1 base; bases outside gene matches: 19. The CDR3 runs 20 residues. Partial CDR3 DNA: TGCGCCAGCAGCCTGGGGCTTCGGCACCATGAGCGGGGGAACACCGGGGAG. Translated, it gives CASSLGLRHHERGNTGE. The CDR3 reads in full as CASSLGLRHHERGNTGELFF.

Points on this clone: An end of the junction differs from the germline gene, which may be a read error. The CDR3 extends 3 residues past the end of the read, so its final part is completed from the germline J gene. The V call is TRBV2, the J call TRBJ2-7; the match to TRBD2 covers 9 bases. The CDR3 is 18 amino acids. Germline V CDR1 and CDR2: SNHLY, FYNNEI. The CDR3 bases that were read are TGTGCCGGCAGTGAAAATAGGGTACTAGCGGGCTGGTCCTACGAG. Its translation is CAGSENRVLAGWSYE. The whole CDR3 reads CAGSENRVLAGWSYEQYF.

Concerning this clone itself: The missing CDR3 end, 3 residues past where the read stops, is filled in from the germline J gene. The chain recombines TRBV28 with TRBJ2-1, with a possible D match to TRBD2 (6 bases). Trimming cost V 8 bases and J 4 bases, with 18 bases left between them. The CDR3 is 15 residues long. Germline V CDR1 and CDR2: MDHEN, SYDVKM. The CDR3 reads CASGWGEILYNEQFF. Partial CDR3 DNA: TGTGCCAGCGGCTGGGGGGAGATCCTATACAATGAG.

Concerning this clone itself: The read stops 3 residues short of the end of the CDR3; the missing end is completed from the germline J gene. This chain uses TRBV7-7 with TRBJ2-2; 9 nucleotides agree with TRBD1. The CDR3 length is 15 residues. J was trimmed by 7 bases and V by 5 bases; bases with no gene match: 8. CDR1 and CDR2 from the germline V gene are SSHAT and FNYEAQ (reference sequence). The CDR3: CASSGTGRTGGELFF. The CDR3 bases that were read are TGTGCCAGCAGCGGGACAGGGCGCACCGGCGGGGAG.